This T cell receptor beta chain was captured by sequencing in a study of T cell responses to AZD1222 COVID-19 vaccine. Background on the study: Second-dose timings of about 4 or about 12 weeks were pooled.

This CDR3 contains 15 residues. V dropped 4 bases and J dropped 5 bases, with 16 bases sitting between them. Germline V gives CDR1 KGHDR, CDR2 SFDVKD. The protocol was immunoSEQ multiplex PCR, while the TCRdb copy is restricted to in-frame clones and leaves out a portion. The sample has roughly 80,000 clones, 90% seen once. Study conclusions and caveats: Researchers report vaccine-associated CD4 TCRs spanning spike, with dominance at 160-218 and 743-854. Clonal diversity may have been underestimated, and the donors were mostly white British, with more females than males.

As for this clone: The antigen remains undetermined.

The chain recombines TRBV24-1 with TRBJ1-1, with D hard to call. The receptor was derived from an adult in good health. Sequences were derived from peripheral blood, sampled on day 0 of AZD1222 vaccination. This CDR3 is CATSDPSGGGTEAFF. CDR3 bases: TGTGCCACCAGTGACCCATCGGGAGGAGGGACTGAAGCTTTCTTT.